Sequencing of this T cell receptor beta chain was carried out in a study of blood T cell repertoires in COVID-19. Study as a whole: Samples of COVID-19 (acute and convalescent) were obtained from the United States, Italy and Spain. PBMCs, B-cell-depleted T cells, or T cells provided the cDNA or gDNA that made up the material.

Patients in Seattle were enrolled during active infection, then followed longitudinally. Trimming at V came to 0 bases and at J to 3 bases, leaving 2 bases not matched to a gene. The germline V gene encodes CDR1 SGHNT and CDR2 YYREEE (reference sequence). The CDR3 length is 14 residues. Source study methods: Using reference gene primer amplification, nucleated cell counts were estimated. Repertoires were generated with immunoSEQ multiplex PCR, while TCRdb's copy carries only in-frame clones and drops some. V, J and clone size reflect that table, while D and trimming were determined from the DNA. The sample includes some 390,000 clones, over 75% of them seen just once.

Sequencing input: peripheral blood. V and J are TRBV5-4 and TRBJ2-7, with 8 bases aligning to TRBD1. The sequence was collected from a woman aged 55-70 years with COVID-19, enrolled during active disease. The CDR3 DNA follows: TGTGCCAGCAGCTTGGGACAGGGGAACTACGAGCAGTACTTC. Its protein is CASSLGQGNYEQYF.